These 13 T cell receptor beta chains were sequenced from one sample in a study of cytomegalovirus exposure and HLA in healthy donors (dated by TCRdb to the late 2010s). The library was obtained by the immunoSEQ multiplex PCR assay. The multiplex PCR relied on a mix of 60 forward primers for TCR Vbeta segments and 13 reverse primers for TCR Jbeta segments. Imported from immuneACCESS, the table was reduced by TCRdb to in-frame sequences with V and J called. These copies leave out some clones; in studies compared against another copy, an unresolved V gene accounts for under half, and the cause of the remainder is not known. The sample table on file contains 180,000 or so clones. Roughly 0.7% of the sample belongs to the ten largest clones. Sequenced: PBMCs. The receptors stem from a boy younger than 18 in good health and CMV-seronegative.

The chain uses TRBV30 and TRBJ2-4; 7 bases map to TRBD1. V gave up 7 bases and J gave up 6 bases; unmatched junction bases: 3. This CDR3 has 11 residues. Germline loops: CDR1 GTSNPN, CDR2 SVGIG (reference sequence). The CDR3 is CALQGTNIQYF. CDR3 sequence (DNA): TGTGCCTTACAGGGGACAAACATTCAGTACTTC. The full variable domain, its missing parts supplied by reference TRBV30 and TRBJ2-4, is SQTIHQWPATLVQPVGSPLSLECTVEGTSNPNLYWYRQAAGRGLQLLFYSVGIGQISSEVPQNLSASRPQDRQFILSSKKLLLSDSGFYLCALQGTNIQYFGAGTRLSVL.

The chain has TRBV6-1 and TRBJ1-5, with a tentative D call TRBD1 (5 bases). The CDR3 consists of 14 residues. CDR1 is MNHNS and CDR2 is SASEGT in the germline V gene. Deletions cut 0 bases from V and 6 bases from J, with 9 bases between. CDR3 residues: CASSEAGGLQPQHF. The CDR3 nucleotides read TGTGCCAGCAGTGAAGCGGGGGGACTTCAGCCCCAGCATTTT.

The CDR3, as DNA: TGTGCCAGCAGTGAAGCGTGGGGGCTTACGCCGGATAATTCACCCCTCCACTTT. This translates into CASSEAWGLTPDNSPLHF. The chain uses TRBV2 and TRBJ1-6; tentative D call: TRBD1 (6 bases). This CDR3 has 18 amino acids. From germline, CDR1 is SNHLY and CDR2 FYNNEI. V was cut by 0 bases and J by 5 bases, with 17 bases left in between.

The CDR3 region has the DNA TGTGCCATCAGCCAGGGCGTGAACTATGGCTACACCTTC. Protein product: CAISQGVNYGYTF. The chain is built from TRBV10-3 and TRBJ1-2, with D possibly being TRBD1 (5 bases). In germline, CDR1 is ENHRY, CDR2 SYGVKD. The germline V and J ends were trimmed by 6 bases and 2 bases, with 10 bases remaining between them. This CDR3 region has 13 residues.

The chain joins TRBV2 to TRBJ2-4; 8 nucleotides agree with TRBD2. The CDR3 covers 15 residues. Germline V gene lookup returns CDR1 SNHLY and CDR2 FYNNEI. V lost 3 bases and J lost 6; bases outside the gene matches: 7. This CDR3 reads CASSEDSGVVNIQYF. CDR3 in DNA: TGTGCCAGCAGTGAGGATAGCGGGGTGGTAAACATTCAGTACTTC.

V usage is TRBV18 and J usage is TRBJ2-5, with no clear D. The CDR3 consists of 13 residues. V lost 5 bases, J lost 1 base, and 8 bases lay in between. Germline CDR1 and CDR2: KGHSH and LQKENI. CDR3 sequence reads: CASSVVAQETQYF. CDR3 coding DNA: TGTGCCAGCTCAGTGGTAGCCCAAGAGACCCAGTACTTC.

The rearrangement uses TRBV12-5 and TRBJ2-1; D possibly corresponds to TRBD1 (7 bases). Between the trimmed V and J ends, which lost 1 base and 5 bases, there was a span of 18 bases. The germline V gene has CDR1 LGHNT and CDR2 FRNRAP. CDR3 length: 17 residues. The CDR3 bases are TGTGCTAGTGGTTTGGACAGGGGAGGAATGGGGAACAATGAGCAGTTCTTC. It translates to CASGLDRGGMGNNEQFF.

The gene calls are TRBV7-9 and TRBJ2-7, with 8 bases fitting TRBD1. The CDR3 runs to 18 residues. CDR1 and CDR2 (germline): SEHNR, FQNEAQ (reference sequence). V lost 4 bases, J lost 2 bases, and 16 bases stayed unmatched. In nucleotides, the CDR3 is TGTGCCAGCAGCTCGCCGGCGGGACAGGACCTTCATCCCTACGAGCAGTACTTC. Translated, it gives CASSSPAGQDLHPYEQYF. The variable domain in full, with the rest retrieved from reference TRBV7-9 and TRBJ2-7, is DTGVSQNPRHKITKRGQNVTFRCDPISEHNRLYWYRQTLGQGPEFLTYFQNEAQLEKSRLLSDRFSAERPKGSFSTLEIQRTEQGDSAMYLCASSSPAGQDLHPYEQYFGPGTRLTVT.

This rearrangement joins TRBV2 to TRBJ1-1; D perhaps matches TRBD1 (5 bases). CDR1 is SNHLY, CDR2 FYNNEI, per germline. V was clipped by 5 bases and J by 6 bases, with 16 bases between them. This CDR3 has 14 residues. The CDR3 reads CASSRQRTTSEAFF. Here the CDR3 DNA reads TGTGCCAGCAGTAGACAGAGAACAACGTCTGAAGCTTTCTTT.

The rearrangement joins TRBV2 to TRBJ1-1; tentative D call: TRBD1 (5 bases). Germline CDR1 reads SNHLY; CDR2 reads FYNNEI. The CDR3 runs to 14 residues. Trimming left V 9 bases short and J 4 bases short, with 18 bases between. This CDR3 is CASFPEGTFTEAFF. CDR3 nucleotides: TGTGCCAGTTTCCCGGAAGGGACTTTCACTGAAGCTTTCTTT.

This chain joins TRBV7-6 and TRBJ2-2; the D gene is possibly TRBD2 (5 bases). Germline CDR1 is SGHVS and CDR2 is FNYEAQ. V was pared by 3 bases and J by 1 base, with 15 bases between. The CDR3 has 17 amino acids. CDR3 sequence reads: CASSFGSVGVNTGELFF. The CDR3 DNA follows: TGTGCCAGCAGCTTCGGGTCAGTCGGGGTGAACACCGGGGAGCTGTTTTTT.

The J gene is TRBJ1-2, the V gene TRBV30, with a possible D match to TRBD1 (5 bases). This CDR3 region has 14 residues. Germline CDR1 reads GTSNPN; CDR2 reads SVGIG (reference sequence). With 0 bases removed from V and 7 bases from J, the gap between germline ends came to 15 bases. The CDR3 reads CAWSVTPRGGGYTF. The CDR3 coding sequence is TGTGCCTGGAGTGTAACCCCGCGGGGGGGTGGCTACACCTTC.

The chain couples TRBV29-1 to TRBJ2-2; 7 bases map to TRBD1. CDR1 is SQVTM and CDR2 is ANQGSEA in the germline V gene. Trimming removed 7 bases from V and 6 bases from J; junction bases left unmatched: 14. The CDR3 consists of 15 residues. The CDR3 here is CSAGLRQGVAGELFF. Here the CDR3 DNA reads TGCAGCGCCGGTTTACGGCAGGGGGTGGCCGGGGAGCTGTTTTTT.